The 22 T cell receptor beta chains presented below share a single source sample, sequenced in a study of regulatory T cells in long-lasting Graves disease. Time point defined: newly diagnosed GD, antithyroid drugs for less than 3 months. The TCR library was made from RNA extracted from PBMCs. CDR3 regions were amplified by Arm-PCR using iRepertoire HTBI primers to build TCR beta libraries. TCRdb reprocessed the multiplex PCR reads via MiXCR and lists one record per CDR3 protein. The table records some 250,000 distinct CDR3 sequences, roughly 18% of them present only once. The sequencing used peripheral blood mononuclear cells (PBMCs), collected at new diagnosis, from a patient treated with antithyroid drugs. Receptor source: a female donor with Graves disease.

This clonotype was counted at least ten times. The chain carries TRBV7-9 and TRBJ2-5; possibly TRBD2 for D (6 bases). The V end lost 5 bases, the J end lost 1 base, and 14 bases lay between the germline ends. Germline CDR1 SEHNR, CDR2 FQNEAQ (reference sequence). The CDR3 is made up of 15 amino acids. The CDR3 DNA is TGTGCCAGCAGCCACCTGGCGGGGCTCCAAGAGACCCAGTACTTC. It yields the protein CASSHLAGLQETQYF. Full variable domain (outside the CDR3, taken from reference TRBV7-9 and TRBJ2-5): DTGVSQNPRHKITKRGQNVTFRCDPISEHNRLYWYRQTLGQGPEFLTYFQNEAQLEKSRLLSDRFSAERPKGSFSTLEIQRTEQGDSAMYLCASSHLAGLQETQYFGPGTRLLVL.

This clonotype was counted ten times or more. The CDR3 loop reads CSVAPEETQYF. In DNA form, the CDR3 reads TGCAGCGTTGCGCCCGAAGAGACCCAGTACTTC. The chain couples TRBV29-1 to TRBJ2-5; D is undetermined. The CDR3 extends over 11 amino acids. The V gene lost 4 bases and the J gene lost 3 bases, with 6 bases spanning the gap. Germline CDR1 SQVTM, CDR2 ANQGSEA.

This clonotype was observed many times. This chain joins TRBV6-5 and TRBJ2-3; 8 bases line up with TRBD2. This CDR3 comprises 17 residues. The germline gives CDR1 MNHEY, CDR2 SVGAGI. Trimming cost V 0 bases and J 0 bases; bases outside gene matches: 5. The CDR3 DNA is TGTGCCAGCAGTTACTCGCCTACTAGCGGTAGCACAGATACGCAGTATTTT. Protein product: CASSYSPTSGSTDTQYF.

This clonotype was seen repeatedly, ten times or more. The chain couples TRBV19 to TRBJ2-7; no firm D call. This CDR3 comprises 14 residues. The V gene's germline CDR1 is LNHDA and CDR2 SQIVND (reference sequence). Trimming took off 0 bases at V and 5 bases at J, with 11 bases between the two ends. As DNA, the CDR3 is TGTGCCAGTAGTATAGATCCCCAGTCCCACGAGCAGTACTTC. It specifies CASSIDPQSHEQYF.

This clonotype was counted between two and nine times. This could be a read error, since a much larger clone is one nucleotide away. The chain uses TRBV2 and TRBJ2-1; D is perhaps TRBD1 (6 bases). The CDR3 runs 12 residues. The germline V gene encodes CDR1 SNHLY and CDR2 FYNNEI. The V end lost 9 bases, the J end lost 8 bases, and 14 bases lay between the germline ends. This CDR3 is CASNTGYDEQFF. The CDR3 coding sequence is TGTGCCAGTAACACAGGGTACGATGAGCAGTTCTTC.

The sample holds many counts of this clonotype. J is TRBJ1-6 and V is TRBV11-3, with D possibly TRBD1 on 5 matching bases. Germline CDR1 and CDR2: SGHNT and YENEEA. V was shortened by 5 bases and J by 7 bases, with 12 bases between the two germline ends. The CDR3 covers 14 residues. CDR3: CASSAGSPNSPLHF. CDR3 in DNA: TGTGCCAGCAGCGCAGGGTCCCCAAATTCACCCCTCCACTTT.

This clonotype was counted ten times or more. J is TRBJ2-7 and V is TRBV20-1; maybe TRBD1 (5 bases). CDR1 is DFQATT, CDR2 SNEGSKA, per germline (reference sequence). V lost 5 bases and J lost 1, with 9 bases in between. This CDR3 spans 12 amino acids. The CDR3 bases are TGCAGTGCTCGCAGGGCTTCCTACGAGCAGTACTTC. Protein product: CSARRASYEQYF.

This clonotype was counted many times. This chain links TRBV20-1 with TRBJ2-5, with 7 bases identical to TRBD1. Germline CDR1 and CDR2: DFQATT and SNEGSKA (reference sequence). This CDR3 is 13 amino acids long. The trim removed 0 bases at V and 3 bases at J, leaving 1 base unmatched. CDR3 DNA sequence: TGCAGTGCTAGAGATACAGGGGAAGAGACCCAGTACTTC. Translating it yields CSARDTGEETQYF.

In its sample, this clonotype was seen many times. The gene calls are TRBV20-1 and TRBJ2-7; D gene ambiguous. The CDR3 totals 14 residues. V was trimmed by 1 base and J by 0 bases, leaving 10 bases between them. The V gene's germline CDR1 is DFQATT and CDR2 SNEGSKA (reference sequence). The CDR3 region has the DNA TGCAGTGCTAGAGGTCCTGGTTCCTCCTACGAGCAGTACTTC. Translated: CSARGPGSSYEQYF.

This clonotype was found many times. This chain links TRBV12-3 or TRBV12-4 with TRBJ1-2, with TRBD1 as a possible D gene (5 bases). Between the trimmed V and J ends, which lost 3 bases and 6 bases, there was a span of 5 bases. This CDR3 contains 11 residues. CDR3 DNA: TGTGCCAGCAGTTTGGGGGATGGCTACACCTTC. Its translation: CASSLGDGYTF.

This clonotype was seen ten or more times. The chain recombines TRBV30 with TRBJ1-1; D remains unclear. CDR1 is GTSNPN and CDR2 is SVGIG in the germline V gene (reference sequence). Trimming left V 0 bases short and J 4 bases short, with 12 bases between. CDR3 length equals 14 residues. CDR3 region: CAWSVTVTGTEAFF. CDR3 in DNA: TGTGCCTGGAGTGTAACAGTCACGGGCACTGAAGCTTTCTTT. Full variable domain (outside the CDR3, taken from reference TRBV30 and TRBJ1-1): SQTIHQWPATLVQPVGSPLSLECTVEGTSNPNLYWYRQAAGRGLQLLFYSVGIGQISSEVPQNLSASRPQDRQFILSSKKLLLSDSGFYLCAWSVTVTGTEAFFGQGTRLTVV.

This clonotype appeared many times. The chain uses TRBV11-3 and TRBJ1-6; TRBD1 agrees at 10 bases. This CDR3 has 15 amino acids. The junction had 8 bases not matched to a gene; V was cut back by 5 bases and J by 10 bases. From germline, CDR1 is SGHNT and CDR2 YENEEA. The CDR3 DNA reads TGTGCCAGCAGCAAAGGACAGGGGGAAGACTCACCCCTCCACTTT. It is translated as CASSKGQGEDSPLHF.

This clonotype was counted ten times or more. This rearrangement joins TRBV7-9 to TRBJ2-2, with 7 bases that match TRBD1. Trimming took 2 bases from V and 5 from J; bases not matched to a gene: 5. The CDR3 extends over 15 amino acids. Germline V gene sequence: CDR1 SEHNR, CDR2 FQNEAQ (reference sequence). The CDR3 DNA reads as TGTGCCAGCAGCTTATTGACAGGGTTTACCGGGGAGCTGTTTTTT. Its translation: CASSLLTGFTGELFF.

This clonotype occurred many times. The chain couples TRBV20-1 to TRBJ2-3; D is uncertain. Deletions cut 3 bases from V and 0 bases from J, with 13 bases between. The CDR3 loop spans 15 amino acids. Germline lookup yields CDR1 DFQATT and CDR2 SNEGSKA (reference sequence). For the CDR3, the DNA is TGCAGTGCTAGGCTCCGTGCGGAAAGCACAGATACGCAGTATTTT. Its translation: CSARLRAESTDTQYF.

This clonotype was detected many times. The chain has TRBV6-1 and TRBJ2-1, with D perhaps matching TRBD1 or TRBD2 (5 bases each). CDR1 is MNHNS and CDR2 is SASEGT in the germline V gene. The CDR3 consists of 16 residues. The ends were cut back, 6 bases at V and 5 bases at J, with 20 bases in the middle. The CDR3 DNA reads as TGTGCCAGCAGCTCAGACCTTAGCAGAGGGGACAATGAGCAGTTCTTC. Translating gives CASSSDLSRGDNEQFF.

Ten or more counts support this clonotype. The chain links TRBV2 to TRBJ2-1, with 9 bases matching TRBD1. The last part of the DNA fits TRBJ2-5 better; the J call may be wrong. Germline values: CDR1 SNHLY, CDR2 FYNNEI. The CDR3 is 13 amino acids. The CDR3 DNA sequence: TGTGCCAGCGGCAGGGACAGGGAAGAGACCCAGTACTTC. It encodes CASGRDREETQYF.

DNA for the CDR3: TGCGCCACCACGGCGGGAGCGGGCACAGATACGCAGTATTTT. It is translated as CATTAGAGTDTQYF. The V gene is TRBV10-1, the J gene TRBJ2-3; 7 nucleotides align to TRBD2. This CDR3 comprises 14 residues. The V gene's germline CDR1 is WNHNN and CDR2 SYGVQD (reference sequence). With 10 bases clipped from V and 1 base from J, the junction kept 8 bases outside the gene matches.

This clonotype occurred a few times. V and J are TRBV4-1 and TRBJ2-2, with 7 bases that match TRBD2. Per germline, CDR1 MGHRA and CDR2 YSYEKL. The junction had 9 bases not matched to a gene; V was cut back by 1 base and J by 4 bases. The CDR3 is 17 amino acids. Here the CDR3 DNA reads TGCGCCAGCAGCCAAGTTGCCCTAGCGGCTACCACCGGGGAGCTGTTTTTT. Translated: CASSQVALAATTGELFF.

The sample holds many counts of this clonotype. The chain recombines TRBV10-3 with TRBJ2-1; D call uncertain. The CDR3 is 12 amino acids. V was trimmed by 8 bases and J by 8 bases, leaving 13 bases between them. CDR1 and CDR2 from the germline V gene are ENHRY and SYGVKD. CDR3 in amino acids: CAIGEIRDEQFF. DNA for the CDR3: TGTGCCATCGGAGAAATCCGCGATGAGCAGTTCTTC.

There are many counts of this clonotype. The rearrangement links TRBV2 to TRBJ1-1; 7 nucleotides match TRBD1. The CDR3 totals 13 residues. J lost 4 bases, V lost 6 bases, and 5 bases had no gene match. Germline loops: CDR1 SNHLY, CDR2 FYNNEI. The CDR3 region is CASSETGATEAFF. The CDR3 region has the DNA TGTGCCAGCAGCGAAACAGGGGCCACTGAAGCTTTCTTT. The full variable domain, its missing parts supplied by reference TRBV2 and TRBJ1-1, is EPEVTQTPSHQVTQMGQEVILRCVPISNHLYFYWYRQILGQKVEFLVSFYNNEISEKSEIFDDQFSVERPDGSNFTLKIRSTKLEDSAMYFCASSETGATEAFFGQGTRLTVV.

This clonotype was seen at least ten times. The chain recombines TRBV6-1 with TRBJ1-1; no definite D call. The germline V and J ends were trimmed by 3 bases and 5 bases, with 10 bases remaining between them. Germline V gene lookup returns CDR1 MNHNS and CDR2 SASEGT. The CDR3 is 13 residues long. CDR3 nucleotides: TGTGCCAGCAGTGAGTTGAGGTATACTGAAGCTTTCTTT. Protein sequence: CASSELRYTEAFF.

This clonotype came up once. The chain joins TRBV5-1 to TRBJ2-5; 7 bases fit TRBD1. The closer fit of TRBJ2-1 to the DNA end suggests the J call may be wrong. Germline V gene lookup returns CDR1 SGHRS and CDR2 YFSETQ. The CDR3 contains 16 residues. CDR3 in DNA: TGCGCCAGCAGCTTGGTCCCCCAGGGGGACGTCTATGAGCAGTTCTTC. This translates into CASSLVPQGDVYEQFF.